One sample yielded the 6 T cell receptor beta chains listed below, sequenced in a study of blood T cell repertoires in COVID-19. TCRdb's table, derived via immunoSEQ multiplex PCR, lists solely in-frame clones and lacks some. Among 310,000 or so clones listed, approximately 89% were seen once. Sequencing was performed on peripheral blood. The receptors stem from a woman under 40 with COVID-19, enrolled during active disease.

CDR3 nucleotides: TGCGCCAGCAGCCTGGGCGGGAGCGAGCAGTACTTC. Amino acids: CASSLGGSEQYF. The rearrangement links TRBV5-1 to TRBJ2-7, with 7 bases identical to TRBD2. Germline loops: CDR1 SGHRS, CDR2 YFSETQ. V trimming: 4 bases; J trimming: 6 bases; junction bases outside the gene matches: 4. The CDR3 length is 12 residues.

This chain joins TRBV2 and TRBJ2-2, with D maybe TRBD2 (6 bases). There are 15 residues in the CDR3. The V end lost 3 bases, the J end lost 5 bases, and 13 bases lay between the germline ends. Germline V gene sequence: CDR1 SNHLY, CDR2 FYNNEI. CDR3 amino acids: CASSDSPGGTGELFF. The CDR3 DNA reads as TGTGCCAGCAGTGATTCCCCCGGAGGGACCGGGGAGCTGTTTTTT.

This chain uses TRBV9 with TRBJ1-4, with 9 bases identical to TRBD1. CDR1 and CDR2 (germline): SGDLS, YYNGEE. Trimming cost V 3 bases and J 8 bases; bases outside gene matches: 17. This CDR3 has 18 residues. The CDR3 protein is CASSAPGQGISGREKLFF. The CDR3 nucleotides are TGTGCCAGCAGCGCCCCGGGACAGGGTATAAGTGGTAGGGAAAAACTGTTTTTT.

V is TRBV11-2 and J is TRBJ1-2, with 7 bases lining up with TRBD1. Germline-derived CDR1 and CDR2 are SGHAT and FQNNGV. The CDR3 is 14 residues long. With V trimmed by 5 bases and J by 4 bases, 7 bases remained unmatched. The CDR3 DNA reads TGTGCCAGCAGCCTGCGGGGACAGACCTATGGCTACACCTTC. Protein product: CASSLRGQTYGYTF.

The J gene is TRBJ1-4, the V gene TRBV27, with D maybe TRBD1 (6 bases). The CDR3 spans 14 residues. The germline V and J ends were trimmed by 5 bases and 5 bases, with 12 bases remaining between them. Germline CDR1 MNHEY, CDR2 SMNVEV (reference sequence). CDR3 loop: CASSPSTGNEKLFF. In DNA form, the CDR3 reads TGTGCCAGCAGTCCCTCGACAGGAAATGAAAAACTGTTTTTT.

The chain carries TRBV30 and TRBJ1-6; 7 nucleotides agree with TRBD1. Looked up from germline, CDR1 is GTSNPN and CDR2 is SVGIG (reference sequence). V shed 4 bases, J shed 0 bases, and the junction held 9 bases outside the gene matches. The CDR3 has 17 amino acids. The chain's CDR3 is CAWKPRGSSSYNSPLHF. DNA of the CDR3: TGTGCCTGGAAGCCCAGGGGGTCTTCCTCCTATAATTCACCCCTCCACTTT.